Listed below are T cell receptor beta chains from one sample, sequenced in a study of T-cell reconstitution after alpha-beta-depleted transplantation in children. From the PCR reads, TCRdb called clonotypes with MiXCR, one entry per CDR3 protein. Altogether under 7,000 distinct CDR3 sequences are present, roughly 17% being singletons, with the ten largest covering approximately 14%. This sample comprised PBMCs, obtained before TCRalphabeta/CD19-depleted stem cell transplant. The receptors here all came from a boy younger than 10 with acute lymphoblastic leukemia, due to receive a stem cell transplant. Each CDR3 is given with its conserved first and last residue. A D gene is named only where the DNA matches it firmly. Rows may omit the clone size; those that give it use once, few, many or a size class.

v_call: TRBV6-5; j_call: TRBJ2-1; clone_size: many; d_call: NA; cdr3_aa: CASSPGTPRANEQFF; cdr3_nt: TGTGCCAGCAGCCCCGGGACCCCGCGCGCCAATGAGCAGTTCTTC
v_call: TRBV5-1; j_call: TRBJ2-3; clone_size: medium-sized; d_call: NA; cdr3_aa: CASSSLGGSTDTQYF; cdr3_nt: TGCGCCAGCAGCTCCCTCGGCGGGAGCACAGATACGCAGTATTTT
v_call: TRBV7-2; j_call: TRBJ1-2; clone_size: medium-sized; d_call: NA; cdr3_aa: CASSLPSGTNYGYTF; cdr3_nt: TGTGCCAGCAGCCTTCCCTCGGGCACCAACTATGGCTACACCTTC
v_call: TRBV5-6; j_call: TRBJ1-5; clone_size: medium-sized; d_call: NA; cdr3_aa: CASSLAGGQPQHF; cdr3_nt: TGTGCCAGCAGCTTGGCCGGGGGTCAGCCCCAGCATTTT
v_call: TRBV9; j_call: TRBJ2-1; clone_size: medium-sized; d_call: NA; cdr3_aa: CASSVDRHSSSYNEQFF; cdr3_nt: TGTGCCAGCAGCGTAGACAGACACAGTAGCTCCTACAATGAGCAGTTCTTC
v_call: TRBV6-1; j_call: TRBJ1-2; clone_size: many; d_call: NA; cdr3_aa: CASSEGSWVVGRLYGYTF; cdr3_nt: TGTGCCAGCAGTGAAGGGAGCTGGGTGGTGGGCCGACTCTATGGCTACACCTTC
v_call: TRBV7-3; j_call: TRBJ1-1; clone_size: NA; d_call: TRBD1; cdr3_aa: CASSPTGDTEAFF; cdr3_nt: TGTGCCAGCAGCCCAACAGGGGACACTGAAGCTTTCTTT
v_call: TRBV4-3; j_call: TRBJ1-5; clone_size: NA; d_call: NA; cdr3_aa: CASSQEAGSGQPQHF; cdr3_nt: TGCGCCAGCAGCCAAGAAGCAGGATCAGGACAGCCCCAGCATTTT
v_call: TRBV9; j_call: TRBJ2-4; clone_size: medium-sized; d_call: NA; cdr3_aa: CASSVRQFLGGAGKNIQYF; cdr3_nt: TGTGCCAGCAGCGTAAGGCAATTTCTAGGGGGGGCCGGCAAAAACATTCAGTACTTC
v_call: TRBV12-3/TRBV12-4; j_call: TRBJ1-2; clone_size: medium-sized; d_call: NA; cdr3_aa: CASSFVGRSGYTF; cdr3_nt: TGTGCCAGCAGTTTCGTGGGGAGGAGTGGCTACACCTTC
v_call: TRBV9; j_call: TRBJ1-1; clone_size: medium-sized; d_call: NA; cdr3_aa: CASSGDGDTEAFF; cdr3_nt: TGTGCCAGCAGTGGGGACGGCGACACTGAAGCTTTCTTT
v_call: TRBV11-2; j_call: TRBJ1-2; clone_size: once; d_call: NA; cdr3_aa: CASSFPRVSPYGYTF; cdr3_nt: TGTGCCAGCAGCTTTCCCAGGGTTTCGCCCTATGGCTACACCTTC
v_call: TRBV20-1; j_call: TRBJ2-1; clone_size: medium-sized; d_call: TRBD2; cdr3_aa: CSAPNSGYNNEQFF; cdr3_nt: TGCAGTGCTCCGAATAGCGGGTACAACAATGAGCAGTTCTTC
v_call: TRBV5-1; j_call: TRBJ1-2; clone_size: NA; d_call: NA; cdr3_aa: CASSLAGSLYGYTF; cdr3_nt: TGCGCCAGCAGCTTGGCGGGAAGCCTCTATGGCTACACCTTC
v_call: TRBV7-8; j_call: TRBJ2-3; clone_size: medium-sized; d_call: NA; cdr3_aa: CASSSTSGAYTDTQYF; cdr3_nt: TGTGCCAGCAGCTCGACCTCGGGGGCCTACACAGATACGCAGTATTTT
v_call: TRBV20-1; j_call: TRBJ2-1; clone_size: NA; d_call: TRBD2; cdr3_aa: CSARDSGLAVDEQFF; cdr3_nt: TGCAGTGCTAGAGATTCGGGACTAGCGGTGGATGAGCAGTTCTTC
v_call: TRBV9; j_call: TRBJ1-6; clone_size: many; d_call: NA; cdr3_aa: CASSVTGFRNSPLHF; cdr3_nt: TGTGCCAGCAGCGTTACAGGGTTTCGGAATTCACCCCTCCACTTT
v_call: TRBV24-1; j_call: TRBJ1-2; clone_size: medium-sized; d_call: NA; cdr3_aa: CATNLDGTYTF; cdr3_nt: TGTGCCACCAATTTAGACGGAACTTACACCTTC
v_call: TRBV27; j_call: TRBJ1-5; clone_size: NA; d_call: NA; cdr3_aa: CASTGGSNQPQHF; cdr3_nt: TGTGCCAGCACGGGGGGGAGCAATCAGCCCCAGCATTTT
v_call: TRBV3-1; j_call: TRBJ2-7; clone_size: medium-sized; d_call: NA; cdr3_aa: CASSQDPTPSYEQYF; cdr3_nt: TGTGCCAGCAGCCAAGATCCCACCCCCTCCTACGAGCAGTACTTC
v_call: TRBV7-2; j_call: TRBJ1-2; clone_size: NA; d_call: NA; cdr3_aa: CAMVQGGYGYTF; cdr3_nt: TGTGCCATGGTTCAAGGGGGCTATGGCTACACCTTC
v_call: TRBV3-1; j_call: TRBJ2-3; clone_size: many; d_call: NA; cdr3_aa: CASSRTREGGTQYF; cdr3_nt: TGTGCCAGCAGCCGAACCCGAGAGGGAGGTACGCAGTATTTT
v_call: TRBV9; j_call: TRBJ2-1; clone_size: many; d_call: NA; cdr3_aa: CASSVGSYNEQFF; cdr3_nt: TGTGCCAGCAGCGTAGGTTCCTACAATGAGCAGTTCTTC
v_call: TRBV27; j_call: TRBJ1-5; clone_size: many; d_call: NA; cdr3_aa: CASSSLLGLLNQPQHF; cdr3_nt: TGTGCCAGCAGTTCACTCCTGGGACTCCTCAATCAGCCCCAGCATTTT
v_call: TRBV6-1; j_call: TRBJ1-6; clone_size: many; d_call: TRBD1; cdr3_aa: CASSPIRTGKSNSPLHF; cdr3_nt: TGTGCCAGCAGTCCAATTCGGACAGGGAAGAGTAATTCACCCCTCCACTTT
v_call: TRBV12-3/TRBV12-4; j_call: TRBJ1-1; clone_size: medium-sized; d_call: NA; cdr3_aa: CASSLGGNTEAFF; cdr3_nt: TGTGCCAGCAGTTTAGGGGGTAACACTGAAGCTTTCTTT
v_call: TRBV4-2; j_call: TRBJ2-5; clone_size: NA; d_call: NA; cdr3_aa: CAISPWPLCGETQYF; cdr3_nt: TGTGCCATCAGCCCGTGGCCCCTCTGCGGGGAGACCCAGTACTTC
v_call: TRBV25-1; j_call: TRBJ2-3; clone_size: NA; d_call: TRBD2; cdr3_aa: CASKLAGADTQYF; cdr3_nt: TGTGCCAGCAAGTTAGCGGGGGCAGATACGCAGTATTTT
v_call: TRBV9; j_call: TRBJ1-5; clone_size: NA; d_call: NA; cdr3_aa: CASSAGGTVSNQPQHF; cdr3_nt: TGTGCCAGCAGCGCCGGGGGAACAGTAAGCAATCAGCCCCAGCATTTT
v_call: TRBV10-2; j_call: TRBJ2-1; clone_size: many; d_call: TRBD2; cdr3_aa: CASSELAGGFEQFF; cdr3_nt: TGCGCCAGCAGTGAGCTAGCGGGGGGGTTTGAGCAGTTCTTC
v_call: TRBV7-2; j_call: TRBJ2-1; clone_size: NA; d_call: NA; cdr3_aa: CASSLQMASGEQFF; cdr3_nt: TGTGCCAGCAGCTTACAAATGGCCTCCGGTGAGCAGTTCTTC
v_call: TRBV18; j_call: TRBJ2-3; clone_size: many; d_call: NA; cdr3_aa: CASSPPTDTQYF; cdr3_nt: TGTGCCAGCTCACCACCGACGGATACGCAGTATTTT
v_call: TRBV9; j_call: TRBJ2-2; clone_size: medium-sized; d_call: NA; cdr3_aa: CASNPQGLSTGELFF; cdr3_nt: TGTGCCAGCAACCCGCAGGGACTGTCGACCGGGGAGCTGTTTTTT
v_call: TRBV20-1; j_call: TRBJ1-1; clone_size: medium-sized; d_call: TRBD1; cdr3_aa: CSASNLGTVNTEAFF; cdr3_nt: TGCAGTGCTAGTAATTTAGGGACAGTGAACACTGAAGCTTTCTTT
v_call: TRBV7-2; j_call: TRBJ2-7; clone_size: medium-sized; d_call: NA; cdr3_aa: CASSTGPFSYEQYF; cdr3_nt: TGTGCCAGCAGCACGGGTCCGTTCTCCTACGAGCAGTACTTC
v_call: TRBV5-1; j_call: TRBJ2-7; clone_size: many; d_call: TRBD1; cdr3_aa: CASSWGTASYEQYF; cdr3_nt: TGCGCCAGCAGCTGGGGGACAGCATCCTACGAGCAGTACTTC
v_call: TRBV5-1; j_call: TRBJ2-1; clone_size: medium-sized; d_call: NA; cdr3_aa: CASSLGVRDNEQFF; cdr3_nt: TGCGCCAGCAGCTTGGGGGTCAGAGACAATGAGCAGTTCTTC
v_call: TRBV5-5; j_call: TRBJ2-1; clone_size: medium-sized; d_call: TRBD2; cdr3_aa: CASSPLLAGEYNEQFF; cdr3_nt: TGTGCCAGCAGCCCGCTACTAGCGGGGGAATACAATGAGCAGTTCTTC
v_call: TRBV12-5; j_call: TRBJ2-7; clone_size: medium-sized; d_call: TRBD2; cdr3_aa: CASGYTSGVSYEQYF; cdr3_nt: TGTGCTAGTGGTTATACTAGCGGGGTCTCCTACGAGCAGTACTTC
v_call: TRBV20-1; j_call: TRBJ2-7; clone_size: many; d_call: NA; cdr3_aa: CSASGAAVSYEQYF; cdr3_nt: TGCAGTGCTAGCGGGGCAGCCGTCTCCTACGAGCAGTACTTC
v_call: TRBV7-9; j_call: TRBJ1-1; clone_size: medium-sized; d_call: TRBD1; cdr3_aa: CASSSETGMNTEAFF; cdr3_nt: TGTGCCAGCAGCTCAGAGACAGGGATGAACACTGAAGCTTTCTTT
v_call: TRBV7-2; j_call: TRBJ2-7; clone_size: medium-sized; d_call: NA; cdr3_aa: CASSAAGQSSYEQYF; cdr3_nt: TGTGCCAGCAGCGCAGCGGGACAGAGCTCCTACGAGCAGTACTTC
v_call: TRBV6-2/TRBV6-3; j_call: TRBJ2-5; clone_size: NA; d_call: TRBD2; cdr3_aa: CASRRPTSGQETQYF; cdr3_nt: TGTGCCAGCAGACGACCGACTAGCGGACAAGAGACCCAGTACTTC
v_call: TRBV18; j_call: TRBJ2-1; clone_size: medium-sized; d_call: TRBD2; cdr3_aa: CASSPTSGGYNEQFF; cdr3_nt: TGTGCCAGCTCACCGACTAGCGGGGGATACAATGAGCAGTTCTTC
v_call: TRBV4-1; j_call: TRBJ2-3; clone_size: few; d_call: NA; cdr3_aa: CASSQVYEDTQYF; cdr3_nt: TGCGCCAGCAGCCAAGTATATGAGGATACGCAGTATTTT
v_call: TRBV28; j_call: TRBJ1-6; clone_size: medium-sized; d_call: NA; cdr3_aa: CASSGGLESPLHF; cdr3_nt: TGTGCCAGCAGTGGAGGACTCGAATCACCCCTCCACTTT
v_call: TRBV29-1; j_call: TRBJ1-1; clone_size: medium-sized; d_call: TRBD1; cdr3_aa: CSDRTGSGTEAFF; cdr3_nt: TGCAGCGACCGGACAGGCAGCGGGACTGAAGCTTTCTTT
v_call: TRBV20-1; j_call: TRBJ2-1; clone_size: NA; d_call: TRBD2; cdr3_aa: CSARVLAGHSDEQFF; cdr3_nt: TGCAGTGCTAGAGTCCTAGCGGGGCACAGCGATGAGCAGTTCTTC
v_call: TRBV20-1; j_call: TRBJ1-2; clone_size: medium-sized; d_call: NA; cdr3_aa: CSAERGLDYGYTF; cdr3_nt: TGCAGTGCTGAACGGGGGTTGGACTATGGCTACACCTTC
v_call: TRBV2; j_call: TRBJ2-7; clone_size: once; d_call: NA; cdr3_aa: CATTAQDSYEQYF; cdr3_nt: TGTGCCACCACGGCGCAGGATTCCTACGAGCAGTACTTC
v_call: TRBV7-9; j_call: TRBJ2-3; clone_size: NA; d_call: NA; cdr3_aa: CASSRIRLVGTDTQYF; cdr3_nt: TGTGCCAGCAGCCGTATCCGACTAGTAGGGACAGATACGCAGTATTTT
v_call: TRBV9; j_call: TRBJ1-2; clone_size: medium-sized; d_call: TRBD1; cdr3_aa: CASSSRTGYGYTF; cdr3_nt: TGTGCCAGCAGCTCCCGGACAGGCTATGGCTACACCTTC
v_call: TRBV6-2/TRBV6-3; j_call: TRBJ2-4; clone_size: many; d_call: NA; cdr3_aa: CASSYDRAGIQYF; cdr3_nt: TGTGCCAGCAGTTACGACCGGGCAGGCATTCAGTACTTC